This TCR beta chain was sequenced during a study of shared clonotypes between healthy human individuals. Profiling relied on immunoSEQ multiplex PCR, and the TCRdb table lists in-frame clones only, not all of them. Found here are 700,000 to 950,000 clones, roughly 96% of them singletons; the top ten hold about 0.25%. General study findings and limits: Generally, naive subsets (rather than memory subsets) showed larger estimated richness.

This clone has a single count. The target antigen is unknown. CD45RO-negative cells were positively selected for CCR7, leaving out terminally differentiated effector memory CD45RA+ cells. V gave up 0 bases and J gave up 5 bases; unmatched junction bases: 4. The CDR3 spans 15 residues. CDR1 and CDR2 from the germline V gene are SGHNT and YYREEE (reference sequence). This clonotype was obtained from a man aged 30-40 years in good health. The V call is TRBV5-4, the J call TRBJ1-1, with 10 bases fitting TRBD1. Material: naive CD8+ T cells sorted from blood. CDR3 loop: CASSLGDRGHTEAFF. The CDR3 DNA sequence: TGTGCCAGCAGCTTGGGCGACAGGGGGCATACTGAAGCTTTCTTT. Variable domain in full (rest from reference TRBV5-4 and TRBJ1-1): ETGVTQSPTHLIKTRGQQVTLRCSSQSGHNTVSWYQQALGQGPQFIFQYYREEENGRGNFPPRFSGLQFPNYSSELNVNALELDDSALYLCASSLGDRGHTEAFFGQGTRLTVV.